Following are 9 T cell receptor beta chains from one sample sequenced in a study of T cell repertoires in cytomegalovirus infection. Via MiXCR, TCRdb re-called the reads, giving one row per CDR3 protein. The table has about 400,000 distinct CDR3 sequences, 15% to 20% seen once; the top ten hold 7.5% to 9.5%. The sequenced material came from PBMCs. The origin of the receptors is a human donor in good health (CMV status not recorded). Some clones in this sample may be carry-over from other donors' samples.

Only one count was recorded for this clonotype. CDR3 amino acids: CASSSITSEGGPDTQYF. Here the CDR3 DNA reads TGTGCCAGCAGTTCAATTACTAGCGAGGGGGGACCCGATACGCAGTATTTT. The chain carries TRBV28 and TRBJ2-3, with D possibly being TRBD2 (7 bases). CDR1 is MDHEN and CDR2 is SYDVKM in the germline V gene. Trimming took off 4 bases at V and 6 bases at J, with 23 bases between the two ends. CDR3 length: 17 residues.

This clonotype was counted at least ten times. This chain links TRBV28 with TRBJ2-7, with 9 bases aligning to TRBD1. The length of the CDR3 is 18 residues. J lost 1 base, V lost 6 bases, and 16 bases had no gene match. Looked up from germline, CDR1 is MDHEN and CDR2 is SYDVKM. The CDR3 protein is CASSLNPFRDRVSYEQYF. CDR3 in DNA: TGTGCCAGCAGCCTGAACCCCTTCCGGGACAGGGTATCCTACGAGCAGTACTTC.

This clonotype was observed a handful of times. The rearrangement joins TRBV7-9 to TRBJ2-5; D not resolved. The length of the CDR3 is 17 residues. The V gene's germline CDR1 is SEHNR and CDR2 FQNEAQ (reference sequence). V was clipped by 8 bases and J by 0 bases, with 22 bases between them. The CDR3 reads CASSDLRMGRNQETQYF. In DNA, the CDR3 is TGTGCCAGCTCCGACTTGAGAATGGGTCGGAACCAAGAGACCCAGTACTTC.

This clonotype was found many times. This sequence joins TRBV6-5 and TRBJ1-1, with D perhaps TRBD1 (5 bases). Germline assignment: CDR1 MNHEY and CDR2 SVGAGI. CDR3 length equals 13 residues. V lost 2 bases and J lost 8, with 12 bases in between. For the CDR3, the DNA is TGTGCCAGCAGTTACGGCAGAGACAGCGAAGCTTTCTTT. It encodes CASSYGRDSEAFF.

The chain couples TRBV7-7 to TRBJ2-1; TRBD2 is a possible D gene (7 bases). Trimming shortened V by 0 bases and J by 6 bases, and 12 bases separated the two germline ends. Germline lookup yields CDR1 SSHAT and CDR2 FNYEAQ (reference sequence). This CDR3 contains 15 residues. CDR3 DNA sequence: TGTGCCAGCAGCTTAGCGGCGGGGGCGGCCAATGAGCAGTTCTTC. The encoded protein is CASSLAAGAANEQFF. Variable domain in full (rest from reference TRBV7-7 and TRBJ2-1): GAGVSQSPRYKVTKRGQDVTLRCDPISSHATLYWYQQALGQGPEFLTYFNYEAQPDKSGLPSDRFSAERPEGSISTLTIQRTEQRDSAMYRCASSLAAGAANEQFFGPGTRLTVL.

The chain uses TRBV11-2 and TRBJ2-2; D call uncertain. This CDR3 spans 12 amino acids. Deletions cut 4 bases from V and 6 bases from J, with 6 bases between. The V gene's germline CDR1 is SGHAT and CDR2 FQNNGV. In nucleotides, the CDR3 is TGTGCCAGCAGCTCCACGGCCGGGGAGCTGTTTTTT. It translates to CASSSTAGELFF.

In its sample, this clonotype was seen a few times. The chain employs TRBV6-6 and TRBJ1-5; D is undetermined. The V gene lost 8 bases and the J gene lost 0 bases, with 8 bases spanning the gap. The CDR3 runs 13 residues. Germline V gene sequence: CDR1 MNHNY, CDR2 SVGAGI (reference sequence). The CDR3, as DNA: TGTGCCAGCGCCGAGGGTAGCAATCAGCCCCAGCATTTT. This encodes CASAEGSNQPQHF.

The V and J genes are TRBV4-3 and TRBJ2-6; D gene ambiguous. Germline-derived CDR1 and CDR2 are LGHNA and YSLEER. Trimming took 0 bases from V and 2 from J, leaving 11 bases between them. This CDR3 has 17 amino acids. The DNA for the CDR3 is TGCGCCAGCAGCCAAGATCTGTGGGCGGCTGGGGCCAACGTCCTGACTTTC. Translation gives CASSQDLWAAGANVLTF.

The chain carries TRBV19 and TRBJ1-5; D gene unclear. The CDR3 loop spans 15 amino acids. V was shortened by 3 bases and J by 5 bases, with 14 bases between the two germline ends. CDR1 is LNHDA and CDR2 is SQIVND in the germline V gene (reference sequence). DNA of the CDR3: TGTGCCAGTAGTATTACCGGAAGACGGGATCAGCCCCAGCATTTT. Translated, it gives CASSITGRRDQPQHF.